This TCR beta chain stems from a study of blood T cell repertoires in COVID-19. Across the study: Specimens from acute and convalescent COVID-19 originated in the United States, Italy and Spain. From T cells, B-cell-depleted T cells, or PBMCs came the material, which was cDNA or gDNA.

Looked up from germline, CDR1 is SGHTS and CDR2 is YDEGEE. V was cut by 4 bases and J by 7 bases, with 14 bases left in between. This CDR3 is 13 amino acids long. As originally analysed: By means of reference gene primer amplification, nucleated cell counts were estimated. The method was immunoSEQ multiplex PCR; TCRdb's version includes in-frame clones alone and lacks a portion of them. V and J calls and clone size are copied from that table; D and trimming were computed from the DNA. The sample lists 150,000 or so clones; around 93% were seen once. This rearrangement joins TRBV5-8 to TRBJ2-5; the D gene is possibly TRBD1 (6 bases). Sequencing was done on a sample of peripheral blood. This TCR was sampled from a woman aged 45-65 years with acute or convalescent COVID-19. CDR3 nucleotides: TGTGCCAGCAGCCCCGGGACAAAGGGGACCCAGTACTTC. It encodes CASSPGTKGTQYF.